A single sample is the source of the 28 T cell receptor beta chains below, sequenced in a study of response to subunit inactivated influenza vaccine. Using its own MiXCR run on the RT-PCR reads, TCRdb lists one record per CDR3 protein. Of roughly 780,000 distinct CDR3 sequences in the sample, under 20% were seen once. Sequences were derived from PBMCs from blood, sampled 5 days after vaccination. These receptors came from a man in his forties or fifties who received an inactivated influenza vaccine.

The CDR3 region has the DNA TGTGCCAGCAGCCAAGCACGCGACGGGCAGCCCCAGCATTTT. As protein: CASSQARDGQPQHF. The gene calls are TRBV4-2 and TRBJ1-5; D remains unclear. V was pared by 1 base and J by 7 bases, with 11 bases between. Germline V gene lookup returns CDR1 LGHNA and CDR2 YNFKEQ. The CDR3 is 14 residues long.

The chain uses TRBV14 and TRBJ2-7; 8 nucleotides align to TRBD1. The CDR3 consists of 16 residues. J lost 2 bases, V lost 2 bases, and 8 bases had no gene match. Germline V gene lookup returns CDR1 SGHDN and CDR2 FVKESK. The chain's CDR3 is CASSQHRDRIPYEQYF. The CDR3, as DNA: TGTGCCAGCAGCCAACACCGGGACAGGATACCCTACGAGCAGTACTTC. The full variable domain, rest sourced from reference TRBV14 and TRBJ2-7, is EAGVTQFPSHSVIEKGQTVTLRCDPISGHDNLYWYRRVMGKEIKFLLHFVKESKQDESGMPNNRFLAERTGGTYSTLKVQPAELEDSGVYFCASSQHRDRIPYEQYFGPGTRLTVT.

This clonotype appeared a few times. The V and J genes are TRBV4-3 and TRBJ1-2; D gene uncertain. The CDR3 length is 15 residues. Trimming took 0 bases from V and 5 from J, leaving 13 bases between them. Germline V gene sequence: CDR1 LGHNA, CDR2 YSLEER. The CDR3 here is CASSQDPPARYGYTF. The CDR3 bases are TGCGCCAGCAGCCAAGACCCCCCGGCAAGATATGGCTACACCTTC.

The V and J genes are TRBV5-1 and TRBJ1-2; no firm D call. CDR3 length: 14 amino acids. Trimming stripped 4 bases from V and 3 bases from J, with 13 bases between. Germline-derived CDR1 and CDR2 are SGHRS and YFSETQ. The CDR3 DNA follows: TGCGCCAGCAGCCCCAGTAAAGGGCACTATGGCTACACCTTC. Translated, it gives CASSPSKGHYGYTF.

In DNA form, the CDR3 reads TGTGCCAGCCTAAGGTTGCCGCAAGAGACCCAGTACTTC. This gives the protein CASLRLPQETQYF. V usage is TRBV12-3 or TRBV12-4 and J usage is TRBJ2-5; D is uncertain. The germline V and J ends were trimmed by 8 bases and 2 bases, with 12 bases remaining between them. CDR3 length equals 13 residues.

This clonotype was seen a handful of times. The V and J genes are TRBV12-3 or TRBV12-4 and TRBJ2-1, with D tentatively TRBD1 or TRBD2 (5 bases each). The CDR3 loop spans 15 amino acids. Trimming shortened V by 3 bases and J by 0 bases, and 9 bases separated the two germline ends. The CDR3 sequence: CASSLGTDSYNEQFF. The DNA for the CDR3 is TGTGCCAGCAGTTTGGGGACCGACTCCTACAATGAGCAGTTCTTC.

The table lists this clonotype with many counts. This chain's CDR3 is CASSAGTTVGEQYF. CDR3 coding DNA: TGTGCCAGCAGCGCCGGGACCACTGTCGGCGAGCAGTACTTC. The chain recombines TRBV7-8 with TRBJ2-7; the D gene could be TRBD1 or TRBD2 (5 bases each). The CDR3 consists of 14 residues. In germline, CDR1 is SGHVS, CDR2 FQNEAQ. The ends were cut back, 5 bases at V and 6 bases at J, with 17 bases in the middle.

This clonotype was observed a few times. The V and J genes are TRBV28 and TRBJ2-7; tentative D call: TRBD2 (6 bases). The CDR3 contains 13 residues. Per germline, CDR1 MDHEN and CDR2 SYDVKM. Trimming removed 10 bases at V and 2 bases at J, with 15 bases between. The CDR3 coding sequence is TGTGCCACCACTCTAGCGCCAACCTACGAGCAGTACTTC. Residues: CATTLAPTYEQYF.

V gene TRBV7-9 combines with J gene TRBJ1-1; unclear D gene. The CDR3 spans 14 residues. Between the trimmed V and J ends, which lost 4 bases and 1 base, there was a span of 10 bases. Per the germline V gene, CDR1 is SEHNR and CDR2 is FQNEAQ (reference sequence). CDR3 nucleotide sequence: TGTGCCAGCAGCTACAGACCTCCGAACACTGAAGCTTTCTTT. Protein: CASSYRPPNTEAFF.

This clonotype was found a few times. The chain joins TRBV20-1 to TRBJ2-1; 9 bases align to TRBD1. This CDR3 region has 15 residues. Trimming at V came to 3 bases and at J to 6 bases, leaving 9 bases not matched to a gene. In germline, CDR1 is DFQATT, CDR2 SNEGSKA (reference sequence). Here the CDR3 DNA reads TGCAGTGCTAGGTCCGGGACAGGGTCGTCCAATGAGCAGTTCTTC. Its translation is CSARSGTGSSNEQFF.

This clonotype was observed many times. V gene TRBV6-1 combines with J gene TRBJ1-1; perhaps TRBD1 as D (5 bases). The CDR3 totals 15 residues. Trimming stripped 6 bases from V and 2 bases from J, with 16 bases between. Per the germline V gene, CDR1 is MNHNS and CDR2 is SASEGT. CDR3 sequence (DNA): TGTGCCAGCAGACCAGGGAGGAGGAGAAACACTGAAGCTTTCTTT. As protein: CASRPGRRRNTEAFF.

The J gene is TRBJ1-5, the V gene TRBV28; no firm D call. CDR1 is MDHEN and CDR2 is SYDVKM in the germline V gene. There are 14 residues in the CDR3. The V gene lost 7 bases and the J gene lost 3 bases, with 13 bases spanning the gap. CDR3 nucleotide sequence: TGTGCCAGCATGACTATGTCAAACAATCAGCCCCAGCATTTT. It is translated as CASMTMSNNQPQHF.

This clonotype was observed a handful of times. CDR3 in DNA: TGTGCCAGCAGCGAGGGACAGGGCAGCGAGCAGTACTTC. Translated: CASSEGQGSEQYF. The chain combines TRBV21-1 with TRBJ2-7; the table names TRBD1, a call not compared with the DNA. TRBV21-1 is classified as a pseudogene. The CDR3 runs to 13 residues.

Only a few counts were recorded for this clonotype. This chain connects TRBV27 to TRBJ2-2; D may be TRBD1 (5 bases). The CDR3 has 15 amino acids. Germline V gene lookup returns CDR1 MNHEY and CDR2 SMNVEV (reference sequence). Trimming removed 3 bases from V and 4 bases from J, with 12 bases in between. CDR3 sequence: CASSFDRPSTGELFF. The CDR3 bases are TGTGCCAGCAGTTTTGACAGACCCAGCACCGGGGAGCTGTTTTTT.

This clonotype was seen repeatedly, ten times or more. The J gene is TRBJ2-3, the V gene TRBV5-5; no firm D call. Trimming took 5 bases from V and 4 from J, leaving 11 bases between them. The CDR3 length is 13 residues. CDR1 and CDR2 from the germline V gene are SGHKS and YYEKEE (reference sequence). The CDR3 nucleotides read TGTGCCAGCAGTTCTCAAGTAGCAGATACGCAGTATTTT. Protein sequence: CASSSQVADTQYF.

This clonotype appeared a few times. This may stem from a read error, because a much larger clone lies one nucleotide away. This chain uses TRBV6-2 or TRBV6-3 with TRBJ1-4; TRBD1 matches at 7 bases. The CDR3 length is 12 residues. V shed 6 bases and J 8 bases; nucleotides not matched to a gene: 3. Germline V gives CDR1 MNHEY, CDR2 SVGEGT. CDR3 amino acids: CASRTGEEKLFF. CDR3 DNA sequence: TGTGCCAGCAGAACAGGGGAAGAAAAACTGTTTTTT.

This chain connects TRBV7-2 to TRBJ2-3, with D hard to call. CDR3 size: 14 residues. CDR1 and CDR2 from the germline V gene are SGHTA and FQGNSA. Trimming took off 2 bases at V and 4 bases at J, with 10 bases between the two ends. The CDR3 DNA reads as TGTGCCAGCAGCTTATATTTCGCCCCAGATACGCAGTATTTT. Translated, it gives CASSLYFAPDTQYF.

This clonotype was recorded at least ten times. The chain combines TRBV12-3 or TRBV12-4 with TRBJ1-4; 7 nucleotides agree with TRBD1. This CDR3 is 14 amino acids long. V shed 3 bases and J 10 bases; nucleotides not matched to a gene: 8. The CDR3 DNA reads as TGTGCCAGCAGTTTGGGGCAGGGGGGAGGAAAACTGTTTTTT. Translating gives CASSLGQGGGKLFF.

The V call is TRBV28, the J call TRBJ2-4, with D perhaps assigned TRBD1 or TRBD2 (5 bases each). Germline V gives CDR1 MDHEN, CDR2 SYDVKM. V gave up 5 bases and J gave up 8 bases, with 13 bases separating them. The CDR3 runs 13 residues. The CDR3 DNA reads TGTGCCAGCAGTAATACCGGGGCCGACATTCAGTACTTC. This codes for CASSNTGADIQYF.

This clonotype has just a few counts. The V gene is TRBV12-3 or TRBV12-4, the J gene TRBJ2-1; 8 bases fit TRBD2. V was pared by 4 bases and J by 13 bases, with 6 bases of the junction left unmatched. This CDR3 is 12 amino acids long. Here the CDR3 DNA reads TGTGCCAGCAGTTCCCGGACTAGCACACAGTTCTTC. Translated: CASSSRTSTQFF.

This clonotype was detected only a few times. The chain has TRBV20-1 and TRBJ1-5; D is undetermined. Germline lookup yields CDR1 DFQATT and CDR2 SNEGSKA (reference sequence). V gave up 2 bases and J gave up 2 bases, with 19 bases separating them. The CDR3 is made up of 17 amino acids. The CDR3: CSARIPLKAGGNQPQHF. DNA for the CDR3: TGCAGTGCTAGAATCCCCCTTAAGGCCGGGGGCAATCAGCCCCAGCATTTT.

This chain connects TRBV5-5 to TRBJ1-5; D is ambiguous. CDR1 and CDR2 from the germline V gene are SGHKS and YYEKEE (reference sequence). CDR3 length: 16 residues. V was shortened by 2 bases and J by 1 base, with 13 bases between the two germline ends. CDR3 in amino acids: CASSLRGLSSNQPQHF. The CDR3 DNA follows: TGTGCCAGCAGCTTACGCGGGTTGTCCAGCAATCAGCCCCAGCATTTT.

This clonotype was picked up many times. The chain couples TRBV10-3 to TRBJ2-4; TRBD1 might be the D (5 bases). Germline CDR1 reads ENHRY; CDR2 reads SYGVKD. CDR3 length: 14 residues. V shed 3 bases and J shed 0 bases, with 6 bases lying between them. CDR3 sequence reads: CAISDRVAKNIQYF. In DNA form, the CDR3 reads TGTGCCATCAGTGACAGGGTAGCCAAAAACATTCAGTACTTC.

The chain employs TRBV7-2 and TRBJ2-1, with D possibly being TRBD1 (6 bases). Germline CDR1 is SGHTA and CDR2 is FQGNSA. The V and J ends lost 5 bases and 7 bases respectively, with 9 bases between them. CDR3 length: 12 amino acids. CDR3 in amino acids: CASSDQGNEQFF. CDR3 DNA sequence: TGTGCCAGCAGCGACCAGGGGAATGAGCAGTTCTTC.

The V call is TRBV20-1, the J call TRBJ2-7, with 11 nucleotides matching TRBD2. J gave up 0 bases and V 6 bases, and 10 bases lay outside the gene matches. The CDR3 is 16 residues long. Germline V CDR1 and CDR2: DFQATT, SNEGSKA (reference sequence). The CDR3 sequence is CSAITRTSGPSYEQYF. As DNA, the CDR3 is TGCAGTGCCATCACCCGGACTAGCGGGCCCTCCTACGAGCAGTACTTC.

This clonotype occurred a few times. The chain links TRBV27 to TRBJ2-7; TRBD1 agrees at 8 bases. The CDR3 spans 15 residues. After removal of 3 bases from V and 5 bases from J, the junction contained 9 bases not matched to a gene. Germline CDR1 and CDR2: MNHEY and SMNVEV (reference sequence). This CDR3 is CASSFPRTGFHEQYF. The CDR3 coding sequence is TGTGCCAGCAGTTTCCCCCGGACAGGGTTCCACGAGCAGTACTTC.

In its sample, this clonotype was seen a few times. The chain links TRBV10-3 to TRBJ2-3; TRBD1 matches 8 bases. V lost 9 bases and J lost 2; bases outside the gene matches: 10. CDR3 length equals 15 residues. Germline V gene lookup returns CDR1 ENHRY and CDR2 SYGVKD. The CDR3 sequence is CAIKPGDRNTDTQYF. DNA for the CDR3: TGTGCCATAAAACCAGGGGACAGGAACACAGATACGCAGTATTTT.

This clonotype was picked up a small number of times. The V and J genes are TRBV28 and TRBJ2-7; D is undetermined. Trimming cost V 3 bases and J 0 bases, with 21 bases left between them. Per the germline V gene, CDR1 is MDHEN and CDR2 is SYDVKM. The CDR3 covers 18 residues. The CDR3 region is CASSFAASGNPSSYEQYF. The CDR3 DNA follows: TGTGCCAGCAGTTTTGCCGCCTCGGGCAATCCGAGCTCCTACGAGCAGTACTTC.